Following are 5 T cell receptor beta chains from one sample sequenced in a study of T cell responses to AZD1222 COVID-19 vaccine. The table came from immunoSEQ multiplex PCR; TCRdb's copy has only in-frame clones and leaves some out. The table lists under 150,000 clones, about 93% of them singletons, with 1.5% to 2% in the top ten. The sequences come from peripheral blood, collected on day 0 of AZD1222 vaccination. The receptors come from an adult in good health.

V and J are TRBV9 and TRBJ1-2; tentative D call: TRBD1 (6 bases). In germline, CDR1 is SGDLS, CDR2 YYNGEE. Trimming removed 5 bases at V and 0 bases at J, with 8 bases between. This CDR3 region has 13 residues. The CDR3 loop is CASRGTTNYGYTF. CDR3 DNA sequence: TGTGCCAGCAGAGGGACAACTAACTATGGCTACACCTTC. Filled out from reference TRBV9 and TRBJ1-2, the complete variable domain reads DSGVTQTPKHLITATGQRVTLRCSPRSGDLSVYWYQQSLDQGLQFLIQYYNGEERAKGNILERFSAQQFPDLHSELNLSSLELGDSALYFCASRGTTNYGYTFGSGTRLTVV.

The V call is TRBV7-9, the J call TRBJ1-2; no clear D gene. The ends were cut back, 7 bases at V and 6 bases at J, with 21 bases in the middle. The germline CDR1 and CDR2 sequences are SEHNR and FQNEAQ (reference sequence). The CDR3 has 15 amino acids. Here the CDR3 reads CASTSLGARAHGYTF. Here the CDR3 DNA reads TGTGCCAGCACCTCCCTCGGTGCGCGGGCCCATGGCTACACCTTC.

This clone appeared a single time. The chain recombines TRBV6-2 or TRBV6-3 with TRBJ2-2; TRBD1 is a possible D gene (5 bases). The germline V gene encodes CDR1 MNHEY and CDR2 SVGEGT. CDR3 size: 18 residues. With 2 bases removed from V and 4 bases from J, the gap between germline ends came to 20 bases. The CDR3 sequence is CASSYNLATARLTGELFF. The DNA for the CDR3 is TGTGCCAGCAGTTACAATTTGGCGACAGCAAGACTCACCGGGGAGCTGTTTTTT.

V gene TRBV2 combines with J gene TRBJ2-7; 10 positions agree with TRBD1. Germline V gives CDR1 SNHLY, CDR2 FYNNEI. Losses at the gene ends were 3 bases for V and 1 base for J; bases not matched to a gene: 3. This CDR3 is 15 amino acids long. The chain's CDR3 is CASSEMDRGSYEQYF. CDR3 bases: TGTGCCAGCAGTGAGATGGACAGGGGGTCCTACGAGCAGTACTTC.

This chain joins TRBV9 and TRBJ2-3, with 9 positions matching TRBD1. Looked up from germline, CDR1 is SGDLS and CDR2 is YYNGEE. This CDR3 is built from 17 residues. Trimming cost V 2 bases and J 3 bases; bases outside gene matches: 10. As DNA, the CDR3 is TGTGCCAGCAGCGTGGACAGGGGAGCGGTACAAACAGATACGCAGTATTTT. The encoded protein is CASSVDRGAVQTDTQYF.